Listed here is a single TCR beta chain. The record originates from a study of blood T cell repertoires in COVID-19. Turning to the study itself: Collection of acute and convalescent COVID-19 samples took place in the United States, Italy and Spain. T cells, B-cell-depleted T cells, or PBMCs provided the cDNA or gDNA that served as material.

Profiled with immunoSEQ multiplex PCR; TCRdb holds only in-frame clones, not every one. The sample has roughly 210,000 clones, around 89% seen once. This CDR3 spans 14 amino acids. The V gene's germline CDR1 is SGDLS and CDR2 YYNGEE. V trimming: 4 bases; J trimming: 5 bases; junction bases outside the gene matches: 9. The receptor was isolated from a man between 65 and 85 years old with acute or convalescent COVID-19. Sequenced input: peripheral blood. The genes are TRBV9 and TRBJ2-7; 7 positions agree with TRBD2. CDR3 DNA sequence: TGTGCCAGCAGCTTTGGGGTGGCGGGGGACGAGCAGTACTTC. It is translated as CASSFGVAGDEQYF. Using reference TRBV9 and TRBJ2-7 for the parts outside the CDR3, the full variable domain is DSGVTQTPKHLITATGQRVTLRCSPRSGDLSVYWYQQSLDQGLQFLIQYYNGEERAKGNILERFSAQQFPDLHSELNLSSLELGDSALYFCASSFGVAGDEQYFGPGTRLTVT.